Below, one T cell receptor beta chain is given with its context. The CDR3 sequence is 15 residues long. Germline CDR1 reads SGHAT; CDR2 reads FQNNGV. V dropped 5 bases and J dropped 4 bases, with 15 bases sitting between them. Covering alpha and beta chains, TRAV- and TRBV-specific primers were used for the first-strand cDNA. The TCRs were subjected to amplification over roughly 18 PCR cycles employing a constant-region primer in conjunction with a V-primer adapter. Researchers amplified the isolated mRNA using in vitro transcription. TCRdb recomputed calls from the reads with MiXCR, one row per CDR3 protein. The sample lists 54,000 or so distinct CDR3 sequences; 25% were seen once. Specified time point: before trial treatment. In the RACIN dose-escalation trial, donors got nivolumab plus ipilimumab with aspirin, cyclophosphamide and radiotherapy. These data originate in a study of low-dose radiotherapy and immunotherapy resistance in tumors. Turning to the study itself: Administration of intravenous cyclophosphamide at 200 mg/m2 took place every two weeks, one day before radiation and immunotherapy. The study gave patients oral aspirin 300 mg daily for four cycles from cycle 1 day 1.

The sequence was obtained from a male donor with prostate cancer. The gene calls are TRBV11-2 and TRBJ2-1, with a possible D match to TRBD1 (5 bases). The source was PBMCs, collected before treatment. The CDR3 loop is CASSPRQSPYNEQFF. The CDR3, as DNA: TGTGCCAGCAGCCCCAGACAGAGTCCTTACAATGAGCAGTTCTTC.